Sequencing of this T cell receptor (beta chain) was carried out in a study of blood T cell repertoires in COVID-19. Turning to the study itself: T cells, B-cell-depleted T cells, or PBMCs provided the cDNA or gDNA that served as material.

Trimming removed 0 bases from V and 0 bases from J, with 15 bases in between. There are 17 residues in the CDR3. The germline V gene encodes CDR1 SGHRS and CDR2 YFSETQ. How the authors handled the data: Using reference gene primer amplification, nucleated cell counts were estimated. The assay was immunoSEQ multiplex PCR, and TCRdb's table has in-frame clones only and misses some. That table gives V, J and clone size, and the DNA gave D and trimming. This table has 200,000 to 250,000 clones, 88% appearing once. The sample was peripheral blood. This clonotype was sampled from a woman aged 60-75 years with acute or convalescent COVID-19. V gene TRBV5-1 combines with J gene TRBJ1-1; a weak D match, TRBD1 (6 bases). The CDR3 reads CASSLVVGGRMNTEAFF. The CDR3 region has the DNA TGCGCCAGCAGCTTGGTAGTCGGGGGGCGGATGAACACTGAAGCTTTCTTT.